The 21 T cell receptor beta chains listed next were all sequenced from one sample in a study of T cell changes during pregnancy in multiple sclerosis. Repertoires were generated with immunoSEQ multiplex PCR, while TCRdb's copy carries only in-frame clones and drops some. The sample holds tens of thousands of clones, about nine tenths seen once. This specimen was CD4+ T cells from peripheral blood mononuclear cells, taken in the third trimester of pregnancy. These receptors were obtained from a female donor with multiple sclerosis, enrolled in a pregnancy study.

The chain combines TRBV10-3 with TRBJ1-4; D may be TRBD1 (5 bases). Looked up from germline, CDR1 is ENHRY and CDR2 is SYGVKD. The V end was cut by 3 bases, the J end by 0 bases, with 11 bases between. This CDR3 has 16 residues. The CDR3 region has the DNA TGTGCCATCAGTGACGGGGGGAGTGCAACTAATGAAAAACTGTTTTTT. Amino acid sequence: CAISDGGSATNEKLFF.

The chain couples TRBV9 to TRBJ2-5, with D tentatively TRBD1 (6 bases). The DNA matches TRBJ2-7 better at its end, which makes the J call doubtful. This CDR3 has 13 amino acids. In germline, CDR1 is SGDLS, CDR2 YYNGEE. CDR3 nucleotides: TGTGCCAGCAGCGTGGACAGCGCCTACGAGCAGTACTTC. Amino acid sequence: CASSVDSAYEQYF.

This clone was counted once. The V and J genes are TRBV5-1 and TRBJ2-5, with unresolved D. The CDR3 totals 14 residues. Germline CDR1 is SGHRS and CDR2 is YFSETQ. Trimming cost V 0 bases and J 3 bases, with 9 bases left between them. CDR3 residues: CASSLVGGEETQYF. In nucleotides, the CDR3 is TGCGCCAGCAGCTTGGTCGGCGGAGAAGAGACCCAGTACTTC.

The V gene is TRBV6-6, the J gene TRBJ1-1, with TRBD1 identical over 11 bases. The CDR3 runs to 16 residues. V gave up 11 bases and J gave up 1 base; unmatched junction bases: 12. Germline CDR1 MNHNY, CDR2 SVGAGI (reference sequence). The CDR3 loop reads CAGAMGQGDRNTEAFF. In DNA, the CDR3 is TGTGCCGGCGCTATGGGACAGGGGGATAGGAACACTGAAGCTTTCTTT.

The CDR3 is CASSVGPTGGRESSYNEQFF. In DNA, the CDR3 is TGTGCCAGCAGTGTGGGCCCGACGGGGGGAAGAGAAAGCTCCTACAATGAGCAGTTCTTC. V is TRBV2 and J is TRBJ2-1; 7 nucleotides align to TRBD2. Germline CDR1 is SNHLY and CDR2 is FYNNEI. V lost 4 bases, J lost 0 bases, and 18 bases stayed unmatched. This CDR3 is 20 amino acids long.

This rearrangement joins TRBV15 to TRBJ1-2; 8 bases are shared with TRBD1. This CDR3 spans 16 amino acids. V lost 3 bases, J lost 8 bases, and 14 bases stayed unmatched. In germline, CDR1 is LNHNV, CDR2 YYDKDF (reference sequence). The CDR3 DNA sequence: TGTGCCACCAGCAGCAACCCGGGACAGGCCGTCGGCGGCTACACCTTC. Amino acids: CATSSNPGQAVGGYTF.

In DNA form, the CDR3 reads TGTGCCAGCAGCTTAGGAACGTCGGGTTTTCAGCCCCAGCATTTT. Protein sequence: CASSLGTSGFQPQHF. V gene TRBV7-2 combines with J gene TRBJ1-5; no definite D call. Germline V gene sequence: CDR1 SGHTA, CDR2 FQGNSA. V was trimmed by 1 base and J by 6 bases, leaving 13 bases between them. This CDR3 contains 15 residues. Looking up the rest from reference TRBV7-2 and TRBJ1-5 gives the full variable domain: GAGVSQSPSNKVTEKGKDVELRCDPISGHTALYWYRQSLGQGLEFLIYFQGNSAPDKSGLPSDRFSAERTGGSVSTLTIQRTQQEDSAVYLCASSLGTSGFQPQHFGDGTRLSIL.

V is TRBV2 and J is TRBJ2-5; a possible D gene is TRBD2 (5 bases). This CDR3 contains 12 residues. V shed 7 bases and J shed 4 bases, with 10 bases lying between them. Germline V gene sequence: CDR1 SNHLY, CDR2 FYNNEI. The CDR3 nucleotides read TGTGCCAGCACCGGGGTTTTAGAGACCCAGTACTTC. Translating it yields CASTGVLETQYF.

The DNA of the CDR3 is TGCAGCGTTGTAGGCGTAGCGGGGAGCTCCTACGAGCAGTACTTC. Translated, it gives CSVVGVAGSSYEQYF. V gene TRBV29-1 combines with J gene TRBJ2-5, with 8 bases aligning to TRBD2. Judging by the DNA end, TRBJ2-7 fits better; the J call may be wrong. The CDR3 sequence is 15 residues long. Germline assignment: CDR1 SQVTM and CDR2 ANQGSEA.

J is TRBJ2-1 and V is TRBV28; TRBD2 matches at 7 bases. Unmatched junction bases numbered 12, after V lost 1 base and J lost 6 bases. The CDR3 is 17 amino acids. Germline V gene data show CDR1 as MDHEN and CDR2 as SYDVKM. CDR3 sequence (DNA): TGTGCCAGCAGTTTATCGGCTAGCGGCAAGGTTGGCAATGAGCAGTTCTTC. Translating it yields CASSLSASGKVGNEQFF.

This clone was counted a few times. J is TRBJ1-6 and V is TRBV11-2, with TRBD1 matching over 7 bases. The germline CDR1 and CDR2 sequences are SGHAT and FQNNGV. Trimming at V came to 1 base and at J to 4 bases, leaving 1 base not matched to a gene. The CDR3 totals 15 residues. The CDR3 loop reads CASSLGDRYNSPLHF. The CDR3 DNA reads as TGTGCCAGCAGCTTAGGGGACAGATATAATTCACCCCTCCACTTT.

This chain uses TRBV5-1 with TRBJ2-7, with D maybe TRBD1 (6 bases). Between the trimmed V and J ends, which lost 4 bases and 4 bases, there was a span of 15 bases. CDR3 length: 14 residues. In germline, CDR1 is SGHRS, CDR2 YFSETQ. The CDR3 DNA sequence: TGCGCCAGCAGCCTGACCCAGGGGCAGTACGAGCAGTACTTC. Amino acid sequence: CASSLTQGQYEQYF. Combining the CDR3 with reference TRBV5-1 and TRBJ2-7 gives the whole variable domain KAGVTQTPRYLIKTRGQQVTLSCSPISGHRSVSWYQQTPGQGLQFLFEYFSETQRNKGNFPGRFSGRQFSNSRSEMNVSTLELGDSALYLCASSLTQGQYEQYFGPGTRLTVT.

The rearrangement joins TRBV19 to TRBJ1-5; 10 bases match TRBD1. Trimming at V came to 6 bases and at J to 6 bases, leaving 8 bases not matched to a gene. The germline gives CDR1 LNHDA, CDR2 SQIVND (reference sequence). The CDR3 spans 15 residues. The DNA of the CDR3 is TGTGCCAGTAGAGACCGGGACAGGGGACCTCAGCCCCAGCATTTT. Its protein is CASRDRDRGPQPQHF.

The chain has TRBV6-1 and TRBJ1-5; a possible D gene is TRBD1 (6 bases). This CDR3 comprises 14 residues. Trimming took off 7 bases at V and 2 bases at J, with 12 bases between the two ends. Germline lookup yields CDR1 MNHNS and CDR2 SASEGT. The DNA for the CDR3 is TGTGCCAGCAATACAGGGTTCGGCAATCAGCCCCAGCATTTT. Translation: CASNTGFGNQPQHF.

This clone was observed once. The conserved phenylalanine or tryptophan normally closing the CDR3 is absent here, so this likely arose from a read error. It is unclear where the CDR3 begins or ends on the DNA, so no DNA is shown, and the CDR3 is as TCRdb lists it. The chain has TRBV6-6 and TRBJ1-1. Per germline, CDR1 MNHNY and CDR2 SVGAGI (reference sequence). 12 amino acids form the CDR3, both terminal residues included. CDR3: CASSATSSPASI.

The V and J genes are TRBV12-5 and TRBJ2-3; 10 bases match TRBD1. V was clipped by 1 base and J by 1 base; unmatched bases: 14. The CDR3 is 20 residues long. Germline loops: CDR1 LGHNT, CDR2 FRNRAP. The CDR3 protein is CASGLAPKRSGTGGTDTQYF. The CDR3, as DNA: TGTGCTAGTGGTTTGGCCCCGAAGCGTTCCGGGACAGGGGGCACAGATACGCAGTATTTT. The full variable domain, with the rest looked up from reference TRBV12-5 and TRBJ2-3, is DARVTQTPRHKVTEMGQEVTMRCQPILGHNTVFWYRQTMMQGLELLAYFRNRAPLDDSGMPKDRFSAEMPDATLATLKIQPSEPRDSAVYFCASGLAPKRSGTGGTDTQYFGPGTRLTVL.

The chain is built from TRBV5-6 and TRBJ2-1; weak D call: TRBD1 (7 bases). Germline lookup yields CDR1 SGHDT and CDR2 YYEEEE. The germline V and J ends were trimmed by 1 base and 3 bases, with 8 bases remaining between them. The length of the CDR3 is 14 residues. Here the CDR3 reads CASSLQGGYNEQFF. Here the CDR3 DNA reads TGTGCCAGCAGCTTGCAGGGGGGCTACAATGAGCAGTTCTTC.

This chain links TRBV27 with TRBJ2-1; D uncertain. V was pared by 4 bases and J by 9 bases, with 10 bases between. Per the germline V gene, CDR1 is MNHEY and CDR2 is SMNVEV (reference sequence). The CDR3 consists of 12 residues. CDR3 region: CASSSRGGEQFF. The CDR3 DNA follows: TGTGCCAGCAGTTCGCGTGGCGGTGAGCAGTTCTTC.

This clone was detected only a few times. The chain has TRBV4-2 and TRBJ1-5; D might be TRBD1 (5 bases). CDR1 is LGHNA, CDR2 YNFKEQ, per germline. Trimming cost V 4 bases and J 3 bases, with 16 bases left between them. The CDR3 spans 16 residues. The CDR3 is CASSPQGGANNQPQHF. As DNA, the CDR3 is TGTGCCAGCAGCCCCCAGGGAGGGGCGAACAATCAGCCCCAGCATTTT.

The chain combines TRBV7-9 with TRBJ1-2; 8 bases align to TRBD1. The CDR3 length is 16 residues. The ends lost 0 bases at V and 6 bases at J; junction bases unmatched: 9. Looked up from germline, CDR1 is SEHNR and CDR2 is FQNEAQ (reference sequence). CDR3 DNA: TGTGCCAGCAGCTTAGCTAGTTGGACAGGGTTGGATGGCTACACCTTC. Protein product: CASSLASWTGLDGYTF. The full variable domain, its missing parts supplied by reference TRBV7-9 and TRBJ1-2, is DTGVSQNPRHKITKRGQNVTFRCDPISEHNRLYWYRQTLGQGPEFLTYFQNEAQLEKSRLLSDRFSAERPKGSFSTLEIQRTEQGDSAMYLCASSLASWTGLDGYTFGSGTRLTVV.

This clone was seen once. CDR3 bases: TGTGCTAGTGGTTTCGAGGCAGGGAACTATGGCTACACCTTC. Its protein is CASGFEAGNYGYTF. The chain is built from TRBV12-5 and TRBJ1-2; perhaps TRBD1 as D (5 bases). V was shortened by 3 bases and J by 2 bases, with 10 bases between the two germline ends. The CDR3 runs 14 residues. Germline CDR1 is LGHNT and CDR2 is FRNRAP.